Below, one T cell receptor beta chain is given with its context. Using immunoSEQ multiplex PCR, the repertoire was profiled, and TCRdb retains in-frame clones only, with some absent. The table has 200,000 to 250,000 clones, 65% to 85% seen once; the top ten hold less than 11%. This sample stems from a study of blood T cell repertoires in COVID-19. Study overall: PBMCs, B-cell-depleted T cells, or T cells provided the cDNA or gDNA that made up the material.

Looked up from germline, CDR1 is ENHRY and CDR2 is SYGVKD. The J segment lost 5 bases and the V segment lost 2 bases, leaving 4 bases of the junction unmatched. The CDR3 is 16 residues long. This chain connects TRBV10-3 to TRBJ2-1; 12 bases are a match to TRBD2. Sample: peripheral blood. This TCR came from a woman of 80 years or more with acute or convalescent COVID-19. The chain's CDR3 is CAISEIPSGGDNEQFF. The CDR3 DNA reads TGTGCCATCAGTGAGATACCTAGCGGGGGGGACAATGAGCAGTTCTTC.